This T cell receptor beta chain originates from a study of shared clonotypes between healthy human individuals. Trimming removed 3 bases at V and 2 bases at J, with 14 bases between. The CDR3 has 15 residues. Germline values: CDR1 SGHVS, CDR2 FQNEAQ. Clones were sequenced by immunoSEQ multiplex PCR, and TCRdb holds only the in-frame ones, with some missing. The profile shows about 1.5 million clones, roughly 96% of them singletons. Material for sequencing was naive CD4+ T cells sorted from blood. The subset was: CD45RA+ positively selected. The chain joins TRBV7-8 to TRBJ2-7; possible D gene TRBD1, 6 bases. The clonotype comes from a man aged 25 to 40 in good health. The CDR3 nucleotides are TGTGCCAGCAGCTTGCGGACAGTGGAAGCCTACGAGCAGTACTTC. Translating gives CASSLRTVEAYEQYF.